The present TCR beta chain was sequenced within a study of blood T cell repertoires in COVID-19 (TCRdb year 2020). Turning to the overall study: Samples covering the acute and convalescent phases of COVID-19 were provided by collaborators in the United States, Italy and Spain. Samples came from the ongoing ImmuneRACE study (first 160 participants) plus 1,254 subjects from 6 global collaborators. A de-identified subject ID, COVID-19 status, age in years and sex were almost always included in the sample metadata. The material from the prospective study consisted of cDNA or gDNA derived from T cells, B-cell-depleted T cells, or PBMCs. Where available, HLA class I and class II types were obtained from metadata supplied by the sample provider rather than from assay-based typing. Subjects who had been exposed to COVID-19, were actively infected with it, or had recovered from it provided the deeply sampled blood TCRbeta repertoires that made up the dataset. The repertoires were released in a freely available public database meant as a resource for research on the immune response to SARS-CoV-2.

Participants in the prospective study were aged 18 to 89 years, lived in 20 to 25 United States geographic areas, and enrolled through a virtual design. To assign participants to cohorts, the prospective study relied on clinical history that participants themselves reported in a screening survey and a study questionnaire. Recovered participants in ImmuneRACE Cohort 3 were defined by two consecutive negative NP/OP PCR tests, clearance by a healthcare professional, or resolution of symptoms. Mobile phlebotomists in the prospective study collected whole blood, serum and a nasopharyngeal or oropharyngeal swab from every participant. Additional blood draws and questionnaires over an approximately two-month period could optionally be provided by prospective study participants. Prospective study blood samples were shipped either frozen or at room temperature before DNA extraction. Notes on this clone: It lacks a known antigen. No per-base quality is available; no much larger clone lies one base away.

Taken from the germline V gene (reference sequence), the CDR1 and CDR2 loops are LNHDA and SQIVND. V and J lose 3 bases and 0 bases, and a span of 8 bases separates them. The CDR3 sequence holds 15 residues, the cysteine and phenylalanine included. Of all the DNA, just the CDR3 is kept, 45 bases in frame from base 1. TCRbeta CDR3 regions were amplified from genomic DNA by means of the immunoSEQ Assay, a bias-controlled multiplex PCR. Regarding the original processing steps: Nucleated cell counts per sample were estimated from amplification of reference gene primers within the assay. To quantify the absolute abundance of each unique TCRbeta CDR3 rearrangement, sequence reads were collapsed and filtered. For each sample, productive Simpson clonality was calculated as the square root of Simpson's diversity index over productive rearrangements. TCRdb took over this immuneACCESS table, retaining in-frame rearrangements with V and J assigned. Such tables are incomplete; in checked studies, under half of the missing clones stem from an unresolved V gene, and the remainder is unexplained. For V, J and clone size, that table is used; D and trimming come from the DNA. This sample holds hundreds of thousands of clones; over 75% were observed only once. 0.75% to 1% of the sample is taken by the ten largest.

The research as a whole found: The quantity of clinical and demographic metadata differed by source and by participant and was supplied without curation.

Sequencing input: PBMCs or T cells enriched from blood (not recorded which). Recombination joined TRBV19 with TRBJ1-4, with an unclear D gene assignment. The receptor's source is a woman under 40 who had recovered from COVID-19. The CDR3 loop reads CASSIYTATNEKLFF. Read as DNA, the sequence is TGTGCCAGTAGTATTTATACAGCAACTAATGAAAAACTGTTTTTT.